The clone carrying this T cell receptor beta chain has only a few counts. Its antigen remains unidentified. PCR primers comprised 60 Vbeta and 13 Jbeta primers. This table comes from immunoSEQ multiplex PCR, and its TCRdb copy is limited to in-frame clones, with some not included. There are more than 75,000 clones in the sample; under 80% occur only once, and about 9.1% lies in the top ten. This record belongs to a study of cytomegalovirus exposure and HLA in healthy donors. Points from the study as a whole: There were some public TCRs occurring in many donors, but most TCR sequences were rare. Looking again later, the authors saw that most CMV-associated TCR beta chains seemed HLA-restricted. The classifier, whose performance was assessed in both the original and validation cohorts, reportedly diagnosed cytomegalovirus status with high specificity and sensitivity.

CDR1 and CDR2 from the germline V gene are SNHLY and FYNNEI. V shed 7 bases and J 3 bases; nucleotides not matched to a gene: 5. This CDR3 is 15 amino acids long. The sequenced sample was PBMCs. This clonotype was sampled from a man aged 35-49 years in good health and CMV-seropositive. This chain joins TRBV2 and TRBJ2-3, with TRBD2 matching 12 bases. CDR3 nucleotide sequence: TGTGCCAGCAACCTCCTAGCGGGGGGGACAGATACGCAGTATTTT. Amino acids: CASNLLAGGTDTQYF.